This record covers a single TCR beta chain. The antigen is unknown. These data are taken from a study of T cell repertoires and HLA-DP antigens. CD4+ T cells were isolated untouched, 95% to 98% pure. Libraries were prepared by immunoSEQ multiplex PCR; TCRdb keeps only in-frame clonotypes and omits some of them. Seen here are some 89,000 clones, about 89% observed once, and the top ten hold about 1.7%. With V trimmed by 4 bases and J by 7 bases, 4 bases remained unmatched. This CDR3 contains 15 residues. Looked up from germline, CDR1 is MNHNS and CDR2 is SASEGT. This TCR was sampled from a man over 45 in good health and CMV-seronegative. Specimen: CD4+ T cells from PBMCs. The chain combines TRBV6-1 with TRBJ2-2, with TRBD1 identical over 12 bases. This CDR3 is CASSAGQGAVGELFF. The CDR3 DNA is TGTGCCAGCAGTGCGGGACAGGGGGCTGTCGGGGAGCTGTTTTTT.